One T cell receptor beta chain is described in this entry. Antigen: not known. These data originate in a study of CD8+ T cells in alopecia areata. The wider study: Dosing spanned 6 to 18 months on tofacitinib, then 6 months off drug.

Regarding the study as a whole: Significant decreases in scalp clonality and expanded CD8+ clones followed tofacitinib treatment. While patients received tofacitinib, many expanded lesional clones remained present in scalp and blood.

RNA was isolated and reverse transcribed to cDNA, the sequencing template. Some clones are missing from TCRdb's copy, which holds only in-frame ones; the method was immunoSEQ multiplex PCR. The table includes about 160,000 clones, 65% detected once. Treatment in this sample: oral pan-JAK inhibitor, 5-10 mg twice daily. Researchers gathered lesional scalp punch biopsies and peripheral blood from patients with alopecia areata. Trimming took 4 bases from V and 6 from J; bases not matched to a gene: 4. The CDR3 is 13 amino acids. CDR1 and CDR2 (germline): SGHNT, YYREEE (reference sequence). The source was CD4+ T cells sorted from blood, collected at week 4, from a patient treated with tofacitinib. The receptor was derived from a human donor with alopecia areata. The genes are TRBV5-4 and TRBJ1-5, with TRBD1 matching 7 bases. In DNA, the CDR3 is TGTGCCAGCAGCCGAGAGGGGGCTCAGCCCCAGCATTTT. Its protein is CASSREGAQPQHF.